These 8 T cell receptor beta chains came from one sample sequenced in a study of cytomegalovirus exposure and HLA in healthy donors. 60 Vbeta and 13 Jbeta primers were used in PCR. Generated by immunoSEQ multiplex PCR, the TCRdb table keeps only in-frame clones and is missing some. In the table there are about 100,000 clones, approximately 81% of which are singletons. Material for sequencing was PBMCs. These receptors originate from a woman in her 70s in good health and CMV-seropositive.

The chain couples TRBV10-2 to TRBJ2-1; a possible D gene is TRBD2 (5 bases). Between the trimmed V and J ends, which lost 0 bases and 6 bases, there was a span of 9 bases. The V gene's germline CDR1 is WSHSY and CDR2 SAAADI. This CDR3 has 14 amino acids. The CDR3 region has the DNA TGCGCCAGCAGTGAGTCGGCTAGCCCCAATGAGCAGTTCTTC. Translated, it gives CASSESASPNEQFF.

This chain joins TRBV18 and TRBJ2-1; the D gene is possibly TRBD1 (6 bases). There are 15 residues in the CDR3. Trimming took 3 bases from V and 3 from J, leaving 12 bases between them. Germline V CDR1 and CDR2: KGHSH, LQKENI. The CDR3, as DNA: TGTGCCAGCTCACCTGGGACATACGGCTACAATGAGCAGTTCTTC. This translates into CASSPGTYGYNEQFF.

This clone was seen just once. This sequence joins TRBV5-4 and TRBJ1-1, with no clear D. The germline gives CDR1 SGHNT, CDR2 YYREEE (reference sequence). The CDR3 loop spans 15 amino acids. V was shortened by 5 bases and J by 1 base, with 15 bases between the two germline ends. The CDR3 DNA is TGTGCCAGCAGGGCGGAGGTAGACAAGAACACTGAAGCTTTCTTT. Protein sequence: CASRAEVDKNTEAFF.

This clone was detected only once. CDR3 bases: TGTGCCAGCAGTTACGGGACAGGGATTCCCGGGGAGCTGTTTTTT. This encodes CASSYGTGIPGELFF. J is TRBJ2-2 and V is TRBV28, with 9 positions matching TRBD1. The V and J ends lost 4 bases and 6 bases, in that order; junction bases with no gene match: 6. The CDR3 is 15 residues long. CDR1 and CDR2 from the germline V gene are MDHEN and SYDVKM.

This chain links TRBV6-4 with TRBJ1-2, with 8 nucleotides matching TRBD1. The J segment lost 3 bases and the V segment lost 4 bases, leaving 22 bases of the junction unmatched. The CDR3 consists of 20 residues. The germline V gene encodes CDR1 MRHNA and CDR2 SNTAGT. CDR3 residues: CASSGQIGTGREDTDYGYTF. The CDR3 DNA follows: TGTGCCAGCAGTGGCCAGATCGGGACAGGTAGGGAGGATACTGACTATGGCTACACCTTC.

V is TRBV27 and J is TRBJ1-5; D is uncertain. Germline CDR1 and CDR2: MNHEY and SMNVEV (reference sequence). CDR3 length equals 16 residues. V gave up 3 bases and J gave up 2 bases, with 14 bases separating them. The CDR3 DNA follows: TGTGCCAGCAGTTTTTTTCCGGGTATGGGCAATCAGCCCCAGCATTTT. Protein: CASSFFPGMGNQPQHF.

The chain links TRBV19 to TRBJ2-2; D might be TRBD1 (5 bases). Germline V gene data show CDR1 as LNHDA and CDR2 as SQIVND (reference sequence). V was shortened by 3 bases and J by 0 bases, with 11 bases between the two germline ends. CDR3 length: 16 residues. The chain's CDR3 is CASSILGLTNTGELFF. DNA of the CDR3: TGTGCCAGTAGTATTTTGGGGCTGACGAACACCGGGGAGCTGTTTTTT.

The CDR3 here is CASSLGARQGVAFF. CDR3 nucleotides: TGTGCCAGCAGCTTAGGGGCCAGACAGGGCGTAGCTTTCTTT. The chain couples TRBV7-9 to TRBJ1-1, with TRBD1 identical over 7 bases. Germline assignment: CDR1 SEHNR and CDR2 FQNEAQ (reference sequence). J gave up 10 bases and V 1 base, and 9 bases lay outside the gene matches. This CDR3 comprises 14 residues. Using reference TRBV7-9 and TRBJ1-1 for the parts outside the CDR3, the full variable domain is DTGVSQNPRHKITKRGQNVTFRCDPISEHNRLYWYRQTLGQGPEFLTYFQNEAQLEKSRLLSDRFSAERPKGSFSTLEIQRTEQGDSAMYLCASSLGARQGVAFFGQGTRLTVV.